The 17 T cell receptor beta chains presented below share a single source sample, sequenced in a study of OX40 agonist ivuxolimab in advanced cancers. Sequencing used immunoSEQ multiplex PCR; TCRdb keeps in-frame clones, though not all of them. The sample has about 19,000 clones, about 70% seen once. The specimen comprised CD4+ or CD8+ T cells sorted from blood, sampled in a trial of the OX40 agonist ivuxolimab. Receptor source: an adult with an advanced solid tumor such as melanoma, head and neck, liver or kidney cancer.

The chain uses TRBV7-2 and TRBJ1-3; no clear D gene. The length of the CDR3 is 13 residues. Trimming shortened V by 8 bases and J by 3 bases, and 11 bases separated the two germline ends. Germline CDR1 is SGHTA and CDR2 is FQGNSA. DNA for the CDR3: TGTGCCAGCCCCCACCCTTATGGAAACACCATATATTTT. As protein: CASPHPYGNTIYF.

The rearrangement links TRBV9 to TRBJ2-7; TRBD2 is a possible D gene (6 bases). The germline V gene has CDR1 SGDLS and CDR2 YYNGEE. The V gene lost 0 bases and the J gene lost 5 bases, with 15 bases spanning the gap. The CDR3 is 15 residues long. In nucleotides, the CDR3 is TGTGCCAGCAGCGTAGGGGCAGGGACTCCCAACGAGCAGTACTTC. Translation gives CASSVGAGTPNEQYF.

The chain employs TRBV15 and TRBJ1-1, with D perhaps TRBD1 (5 bases). Between the trimmed V and J ends, which lost 1 base and 7 bases, there was a span of 16 bases. Germline CDR1 and CDR2: LNHNV and YYDKDF (reference sequence). CDR3 length equals 15 residues. CDR3 in DNA: TGTGCCACCAGCAGAGTTGCCGGGGGGGATGGTGAAGCTTTCTTT. As protein: CATSRVAGGDGEAFF.

The rearrangement links TRBV6-5 to TRBJ1-6; D gene ambiguous. The CDR3 is 13 residues long. The germline V and J ends were trimmed by 2 bases and 9 bases, with 8 bases remaining between them. Per the germline V gene, CDR1 is MNHEY and CDR2 is SVGAGI. For the CDR3, the DNA is TGTGCCAGCAGTTACGGCGGGGTTTCACCCCTCCACTTT. As protein: CASSYGGVSPLHF.

This rearrangement joins TRBV15 to TRBJ1-2; 7 nucleotides line up with TRBD1. Germline CDR1 reads LNHNV; CDR2 reads YYDKDF (reference sequence). The CDR3 spans 15 residues. Germline trimming cut 5 bases from V and 1 base from J; bases unmatched to any gene: 7. The CDR3 spells CATSENRGLNYGYTF. The CDR3 region has the DNA TGTGCCACCAGCGAGAACAGGGGACTTAACTATGGCTACACCTTC.

The V and J genes are TRBV4-1 and TRBJ2-7; D is ambiguous. This CDR3 has 16 residues. Trimming stripped 1 base from V and 0 bases from J, with 13 bases between. Germline CDR1 MGHRA, CDR2 YSYEKL. This chain's CDR3 is CASSQGEGHLSYEQYF. The CDR3 coding sequence is TGCGCCAGCAGCCAAGGAGAAGGTCACCTCTCCTACGAGCAGTACTTC.

The V gene is TRBV5-6, the J gene TRBJ1-5; TRBD1 might be the D (5 bases). Trimming removed 4 bases from V and 1 base from J, with 12 bases in between. Looked up from germline, CDR1 is SGHDT and CDR2 is YYEEEE. CDR3 length: 15 amino acids. CDR3 amino acids: CASSPGRGSNQPQHF. DNA for the CDR3: TGTGCCAGCAGCCCCGGACGGGGGAGCAATCAGCCCCAGCATTTT.

The chain links TRBV6-5 to TRBJ2-7; 9 bases match TRBD2. The V segment lost 4 bases and the J segment 3 bases; nucleotides outside the gene matches: 4. In germline, CDR1 is MNHEY, CDR2 SVGAGI. CDR3 length equals 14 residues. The CDR3 spells CASSSLAGFYEQYF. The DNA of the CDR3 is TGTGCCAGCAGTTCCCTAGCGGGGTTCTACGAGCAGTACTTC.

This clone occurred a few times. The V and J genes are TRBV7-6 and TRBJ1-1, with 9 bases lining up with TRBD1. Germline V gene data show CDR1 as SGHVS and CDR2 as FNYEAQ. This CDR3 is built from 12 residues. The junction had 3 bases not matched to a gene; V was cut back by 5 bases and J by 8 bases. DNA of the CDR3: TGTGCCAGCAGCCCAACAGGGGGCGAAGCTTTCTTT. This gives the protein CASSPTGGEAFF.

The chain joins TRBV7-9 to TRBJ2-1, with TRBD2 identical over 15 bases. CDR3 size: 15 residues. In germline, CDR1 is SEHNR, CDR2 FQNEAQ (reference sequence). The trim removed 5 bases at V and 6 bases at J, leaving 2 bases unmatched. The DNA for the CDR3 is TGTGCCAGCAGCCTGGGACTAGCGGGGGGCAATGAGCAGTTCTTC. Protein product: CASSLGLAGGNEQFF. Supplemented by reference TRBV7-9 and TRBJ2-1, the full variable domain reads DTGVSQNPRHKITKRGQNVTFRCDPISEHNRLYWYRQTLGQGPEFLTYFQNEAQLEKSRLLSDRFSAERPKGSFSTLEIQRTEQGDSAMYLCASSLGLAGGNEQFFGPGTRLTVL.

The V and J genes are TRBV4-1 and TRBJ2-5; D remains unclear. Gene TRBJ2-7 matches the end of the DNA better, so the J call may be wrong. CDR1 and CDR2 (germline): MGHRA, YSYEKL. The CDR3 loop spans 13 amino acids. The CDR3 nucleotides read TGCGCCAGCAGCCAAGTCGTCGGCTACGAGCAGTACTTC. Protein: CASSQVVGYEQYF.

The chain recombines TRBV5-1 with TRBJ2-7; D remains ambiguous. The ends were cut back, 2 bases at V and 0 bases at J, with 6 bases in the middle. The CDR3 covers 13 residues. Looked up from germline, CDR1 is SGHRS and CDR2 is YFSETQ. The CDR3 sequence: CASSFLTSYEQYF. The CDR3 nucleotides read TGCGCCAGCAGCTTCCTCACCTCCTACGAGCAGTACTTC.

The genes are TRBV5-1 and TRBJ1-2, with TRBD1 matching over 7 bases. Trimming at V came to 2 bases and at J to 4 bases, leaving 5 bases not matched to a gene. Germline loops: CDR1 SGHRS, CDR2 YFSETQ. The length of the CDR3 is 14 residues. CDR3 in amino acids: CASSLDRAGYGYTF. The CDR3 DNA reads as TGCGCCAGCAGCTTAGACAGGGCTGGCTATGGCTACACCTTC.

The chain has TRBV9 and TRBJ1-2; TRBD1 might be the D (6 bases). The CDR3 runs to 15 residues. Germline V gene lookup returns CDR1 SGDLS and CDR2 YYNGEE. Between the trimmed V and J ends, which lost 0 bases and 3 bases, there was a span of 12 bases. CDR3 DNA: TGTGCCAGCAGCGTAGAGGGGGGTGGTGACTATGGCTACACCTTC. Protein product: CASSVEGGGDYGYTF.

The CDR3 sequence: CASSLGGGQGPIHEQYF. Here the CDR3 DNA reads TGTGCCAGCAGCTTAGGCGGCGGACAGGGTCCCATCCACGAGCAGTACTTC. J is TRBJ2-7 and V is TRBV13; the match to TRBD1 covers 8 bases. With 0 bases clipped from V and 5 bases from J, the junction kept 12 bases outside the gene matches. There are 17 residues in the CDR3. Germline assignment: CDR1 PRHDT and CDR2 FYEKMQ (reference sequence).

In its sample, this clone was seen many times. The rearrangement links TRBV6-5 to TRBJ1-2, with D perhaps TRBD1 (6 bases). V was trimmed by 0 bases and J by 6 bases, leaving 14 bases between them. Germline CDR1 reads MNHEY; CDR2 reads SVGAGI. The CDR3 sequence is 15 residues long. The CDR3 nucleotides read TGTGCCAGCAGTTACTCGGAAGGGGGTGAGGATGGCTACACCTTC. Translating gives CASSYSEGGEDGYTF.

V gene TRBV28 combines with J gene TRBJ2-1; D gene unclear. The CDR3 totals 15 residues. V was cut by 3 bases and J by 0 bases, with 9 bases left in between. Germline V gives CDR1 MDHEN, CDR2 SYDVKM. CDR3 nucleotides: TGTGCCAGCAGTTTCGGCTCAAGCTCCTACAATGAGCAGTTCTTC. Translation gives CASSFGSSSYNEQFF.